The 13 T cell receptor beta chains listed next were all sequenced from one sample in a study of cytomegalovirus exposure and HLA in healthy donors (dated by TCRdb to the late 2010s). Library preparation employed the immunoSEQ multiplex PCR assay. TCRdb took this table from immuneACCESS and kept in-frame rearrangements with V and J called. Such tables lack part of the clones; where checked against another copy, unresolved V genes explain under half of the gap, and the rest is unexplained. The sample table lists around 50,000 clones, 90% to 95% of them with a count of one. The top ten clones comprise around 5.8% of the sample. Sequencing was performed on PBMCs. The receptors shown here come from a young woman in good health and CMV-seronegative.

This clone is a singleton in its sample. The chain uses TRBV18 and TRBJ1-1; possibly TRBD1 for D (5 bases). The CDR3 has 12 amino acids. Trimming left V 2 bases short and J 8 bases short, with 9 bases between. Germline V lookup: CDR1 KGHSH, CDR2 LQKENI. The CDR3 coding sequence is TGTGCCAGCTCACCAACGACAGAAGAAGCTTTCTTT. Protein product: CASSPTTEEAFF.

This rearrangement joins TRBV7-7 to TRBJ2-7; D might be TRBD2 (6 bases). Trimming took off 1 base at V and 3 bases at J, with 10 bases between the two ends. The germline CDR1 and CDR2 sequences are SSHAT and FNYEAQ (reference sequence). The length of the CDR3 is 14 residues. The CDR3 coding sequence is TGTGCCAGCAGCTTAGAAGTGACTAGCTACGAGCAGTACTTC. The encoded protein is CASSLEVTSYEQYF.

V is TRBV7-3 and J is TRBJ1-4; D unclear. The CDR3 spans 14 residues. Germline V lookup: CDR1 SGHTA, CDR2 FQGTGA. Trimming removed 3 bases at V and 5 bases at J, with 10 bases between. This chain's CDR3 is CASSLAGGNEKLFF. The DNA of the CDR3 is TGTGCCAGCAGCTTGGCAGGAGGGAATGAAAAACTGTTTTTT.

This clone was seen once. The CDR3 coding sequence is TGCGCCAGCAGCTTGGCCGTCTTGGAGGGAGGCTACACCTTC. Translated: CASSLAVLEGGYTF. J is TRBJ1-2 and V is TRBV5-1; D not certain. This CDR3 has 14 amino acids. The V end was cut by 0 bases, the J end by 8 bases, with 14 bases between. The V gene's germline CDR1 is SGHRS and CDR2 YFSETQ.

CDR3 DNA: TGTGCCAGCAGTGAAAATGGCGGCCCCGGGACTGAAGCTTTCTTT. Amino acids: CASSENGGPGTEAFF. This chain uses TRBV2 with TRBJ1-1; D call uncertain. V was clipped by 2 bases and J by 5 bases, with 15 bases between them. The germline gives CDR1 SNHLY, CDR2 FYNNEI. This CDR3 comprises 15 residues.

The rearrangement joins TRBV10-2 to TRBJ2-7; 8 bases line up with TRBD2. Trimming cost V 6 bases and J 9 bases; bases outside gene matches: 10. The CDR3 length is 13 residues. Germline lookup yields CDR1 WSHSY and CDR2 SAAADI. CDR3 in DNA: TGCGCCAGCAGCGACCCCCGCGCGGGGGGGCAGTACGTC. Its translation: CASSDPRAGGQYV.

The chain is built from TRBV23-1 and TRBJ2-7; 9 bases align to TRBD2. TRBV23-1 is placed among ORFs of uncertain function. The CDR3 covers 15 residues. V shed 0 bases and J 5 bases; nucleotides not matched to a gene: 5. CDR3 DNA sequence: TGCGCCAGCAGTCAATCCGGGACTAGCTCTGACGAGCAGTACGTC. Amino acids: CASSQSGTSSDEQYV.

The V gene is TRBV2, the J gene TRBJ2-4; possibly TRBD2 for D (6 bases). Trimming left V 0 bases short and J 9 bases short, with 9 bases between. Germline CDR1 and CDR2: SNHLY and FYNNEI. The CDR3 is 13 amino acids. CDR3 loop: CASSEARGAIQYF. CDR3 nucleotide sequence: TGTGCCAGCAGTGAAGCGCGGGGCGCCATTCAGTACTTC.

J is TRBJ2-5 and V is TRBV5-1; 9 nucleotides align to TRBD2. The J segment lost 5 bases and the V segment lost 0 bases, leaving 11 bases of the junction unmatched. Germline lookup yields CDR1 SGHRS and CDR2 YFSETQ. CDR3 length equals 17 residues. The DNA of the CDR3 is TGCGCCAGCAGCTTGGATCCCCAGCGGGGGGACTTTGAGACCCAGTACTTC. Residues: CASSLDPQRGDFETQYF.

The J gene is TRBJ1-5, the V gene TRBV6-1, with D possibly TRBD1 on 6 matching bases. Germline CDR1 MNHNS, CDR2 SASEGT. The CDR3 sequence is 13 residues long. Deletions cut 6 bases from V and 7 bases from J, with 13 bases between. The CDR3, as DNA: TGTGCCAGCAGCGGAACAGGGTCCCAGCCCCAGCATTTT. Protein product: CASSGTGSQPQHF.

The chain employs TRBV6-1 and TRBJ1-5; D gene ambiguous. The CDR3 is 14 amino acids. Trimming left V 4 bases short and J 0 bases short, with 7 bases between. Germline V gives CDR1 MNHNS, CDR2 SASEGT. In nucleotides, the CDR3 is TGTGCCAGCAGTGGGGCGTATAGCAATCAGCCCCAGCATTTT. Translated, it gives CASSGAYSNQPQHF.

This sequence joins TRBV6-5 and TRBJ2-3, with 8 bases fitting TRBD2. V was clipped by 6 bases and J by 4 bases; unmatched bases: 6. The CDR3 runs 14 residues. CDR1 and CDR2 (germline): MNHEY, SVGAGI. This chain's CDR3 is CASRERESADTQYF. The CDR3 DNA follows: TGTGCCAGCAGGGAGCGGGAGAGCGCAGATACGCAGTATTTT.

This clone occurred a few times. The V call is TRBV11-2, the J call TRBJ2-7; D gene ambiguous. Germline V gives CDR1 SGHAT, CDR2 FQNNGV. The ends were cut back, 1 base at V and 2 bases at J, with 3 bases in the middle. This CDR3 is built from 12 residues. The DNA for the CDR3 is TGTGCCAGCAGCTTAGGGGCCTACGAGCAGTACGTC. Its protein product is CASSLGAYEQYV.